The source of this T cell receptor (beta chain) is a study of shared clonotypes between healthy human individuals. Study-wide results and limits: Approximately 4.5% was the fraction of naive CD4 clonotypes found shared across several donors.

The V and J ends lost 0 bases and 8 bases, in that order; junction bases with no gene match: 10. The germline CDR1 and CDR2 sequences are MGHRA and YSYEKL. The CDR3 spans 17 residues. The protocol was immunoSEQ multiplex PCR, while the TCRdb copy is restricted to in-frame clones and leaves out a portion. The data hold 950,000 to 1,300,000 clones, with around 74% observed a single time. As for this clone: Antigen: not known.

Sequenced input: memory CD4+ T cells sorted from blood. The subset is: CD45RA-negative fraction. This clonotype was sampled from a man between 18 and 35 years old in good health. V usage is TRBV4-1 and J usage is TRBJ1-6, with 7 nucleotides matching TRBD1. CDR3 coding DNA: TGCGCCAGCAGCCAAGAGGGGCCAGAGACAGGGTATTCACCCCTCCACTTT. Residues: CASSQEGPETGYSPLHF.